The rows below give T cell receptor beta chains drawn from one sample of a study of blood T cell repertoires in COVID-19. Only in-frame clones appear in the TCRdb table, and some are missing; sequencing was by immunoSEQ multiplex PCR. The data hold 320,000 or so clones, with roughly 87% observed a single time. The sequencing input was PBMCs or T cells enriched from blood (not recorded which). The receptors stem from a woman in her twenties or thirties who had recovered from COVID-19. Both conserved end residues are part of each CDR3. D genes are given only for firm matches. Some rows have no size entry. The others give once, few or many, or a class for an expanded clone.

j_call clone_size v_call d_call cdr3_nt cdr3_aa
TRBJ1-2 . TRBV6-1 . TGTGCCAGCAGTGAAATCACAGGGTCCGCGAATAACTATGGCTACACCTTC CASSEITGSANNYGYTF
TRBJ1-4 . TRBV2 TRBD1 TGTGCCAGCAGTCCCGGGACAGGGGAGGAAAAACTGTTTTTT CASSPGTGEEKLFF
TRBJ1-2 . TRBV14 . TGTGCCAGCAGCCAAGATCGAGACATGACCAACTATGGCTACACCTTC CASSQDRDMTNYGYTF
TRBJ1-2 . TRBV6-5 TRBD1 TGTGCCAGCAGTTACACAGGGGGGTGGACAAATGGCTACACCTTC CASSYTGGWTNGYTF
TRBJ1-2 . TRBV29-1 TRBD1 TGCAGCGTTGAAAAGGGGACAGGGGGCCTCTCGATCGGTGGCTACACCTTC CSVEKGTGGLSIGGYTF
TRBJ1-1 few TRBV19 TRBD1 TGTGCCAGTAGTATAGATCTCTTCAGGGGGCTGAACACTGAAGCTTTCTTT CASSIDLFRGLNTEAFF
TRBJ2-2 . TRBV2 TRBD1 TGTGCCAGCAGTGCCAGGACAGGGATTCGAAACACCGGGGAGCTGTTTTTT CASSARTGIRNTGELFF
TRBJ1-3 once TRBV14 . TGTGCCAGCAGCCAACAGGGTGGAAACACCATATATTTT CASSQQGGNTIYF
TRBJ2-3 . TRBV2 TRBD2 TGTGCCAGCAGTCTTTTTGGGACTACCGGCATGGATACGCAGTATTTT CASSLFGTTGMDTQYF
TRBJ1-4 . TRBV7-2 . TGTGCCAGCAGCTTAGTATCAGGGAGGTGGGATGAAAAACTGTTTTTT CASSLVSGRWDEKLFF
TRBJ2-1 . TRBV10-1 TRBD1 TGCGCCAGCAGTGGGATTGGGACCGGGACAGGGGACAATGAGCAGTTCTTC CASSGIGTGTGDNEQFF
TRBJ2-5 . TRBV9 TRBD2 TGTGCCAGCCTGTCCGGGGGGTACCAAGAGACCCAGTACTTC CASLSGGYQETQYF
TRBJ1-2 . TRBV5-4 . TGTGCCAGCAGCCCAAGGGAGGGGGTCCGTGGAGGAGGCTACACCTTC CASSPREGVRGGGYTF
TRBJ1-5 . TRBV6-5 . TGTGCCAGCACGAAGCAGGACTATAGCAATCAGCCCCAGCATTTT CASTKQDYSNQPQHF
TRBJ1-1 once TRBV5-5 TRBD1 TGTGCCAGCAGCTCACTTGAGGGACAGGGGATGAACACTGAAGCTTTCTTT CASSSLEGQGMNTEAFF
TRBJ1-1 . TRBV12-3/TRBV12-4 TRBD1 TGTGCCAGCAGGCGACAGGGAAACACTGAAGCTTTCTTT CASRRQGNTEAFF
TRBJ2-7 once TRBV6-6 TRBD2 TGTGCCAGCAGGGCCGGTGGGGGGGACGAGCAGTACTTC CASRAGGGDEQYF
TRBJ2-7 . TRBV10-2 . TGCGCCAGCAGTCCAAGACAGGCACCAACCTACGAGCAGTACTTC CASSPRQAPTYEQYF
TRBJ1-5 . TRBV10-3 TRBD1 TGTGCCATCAGTGATTGGGACAGGGATCAGCCCCAGCATTTT CAISDWDRDQPQHF
TRBJ1-5 . TRBV6-5 . TGTGCCAGCGGGGCCAGGGGAATCAATCAGCCCCAGCATTTT CASGARGINQPQHF
TRBJ1-4 . TRBV28 TRBD1 TGTGCCAGCGGACAGGGGTATGAAAAACTGTTTTTT CASGQGYEKLFF
TRBJ1-1 . TRBV28 . TGTGCCAGCGGAAGGGTCAGGGATGCCGAAGCTTTCTTT CASGRVRDAEAFF